This T cell receptor (beta chain) was sequenced in a study of blood T cell repertoires in COVID-19. In the study's own analysis: Amplified reference gene primers provided the basis for estimating nucleated cell counts. Sequenced by immunoSEQ multiplex PCR; TCRdb stores in-frame clones only, minus some. The V and J calls and clone size come from that table; D and trimming were worked out from the DNA. The sample lists about 370,000 clones, 89% occurring once. This clone was seen only once. This TCR was sampled from a woman aged 25 to 45 with COVID-19, enrolled during active disease. The sample taken for sequencing was peripheral blood.

The CDR3 loop is CASRPRTRGNQPQHF. The DNA of the CDR3 is TGTGCCAGCAGACCCCGGACGAGGGGCAATCAGCCCCAGCATTTT. The chain links TRBV6-5 to TRBJ1-5; no definite D call. This CDR3 has 15 amino acids. CDR1 is MNHEY and CDR2 is SVGAGI in the germline V gene. Trimming took off 6 bases at V and 2 bases at J, with 14 bases between the two ends.